The rows below give T cell receptor beta chains drawn from one sample of a study of T-cell reconstitution after alpha-beta-depleted transplantation in children. TCRdb ran MiXCR on the PCR reads and lists one entry per CDR3 protein. The sample has about 360,000 distinct CDR3 sequences, 13% seen once. Sequencing used PBMCs, obtained from the stem cell graft. Receptors were obtained from a human donor who donated a stem cell graft to a child with Fanconi anemia. The CDR3 runs from the conserved cysteine through the conserved F or W. D genes are given only for firm matches. A row's size may be missing; if present it is once, few, many or a size class.

abundance	v_gene	j_gene	d_gene	CDR3aa	CDR3nt
few	TRBV7-2	TRBJ2-3	.	CASSPWARGTDTQYF	TGTGCCAGCAGCCCATGGGCCAGGGGCACAGATACGCAGTATTTT
many	TRBV2	TRBJ2-2	.	CASSPERSGELFF	TGTGCCAGCAGTCCCGAAAGGAGCGGGGAGCTGTTTTTT
few	TRBV10-2	TRBJ2-3	.	CASSLQGRGGTDTQYF	TGCGCCAGCAGTTTACAGGGGAGGGGTGGCACAGATACGCAGTATTTT
many	TRBV5-1	TRBJ1-1	.	CASSSAVYNTEAFF	TGCGCCAGCAGCTCAGCAGTGTACAACACTGAAGCTTTCTTT
many	TRBV20-1	TRBJ2-1	TRBD2	CSARDSGASGEEQFF	TGCAGTGCTAGAGATAGCGGGGCTAGCGGGGAAGAACAGTTCTTC
few	TRBV11-2	TRBJ2-3	.	CASSLDLGPPTDTQYF	TGTGCCAGCAGCTTAGATTTAGGACCTCCCACAGATACGCAGTATTTT
many	TRBV29-1	TRBJ1-2	.	CSVEDPGFGYTF	TGCAGCGTTGAAGATCCCGGGTTTGGCTACACCTTC
many	TRBV7-9	TRBJ2-7	TRBD1	CASRDSGTGWSYEQYF	TGTGCCAGCAGAGATTCGGGGACAGGATGGTCCTACGAGCAGTACTTC
few	TRBV29-1	TRBJ2-1	.	CSVDIHNEQFF	TGCAGCGTTGATATCCACAATGAGCAGTTCTTC
.	TRBV7-2	TRBJ2-5	TRBD2	CASSQGLAGGHETQYF	TGTGCCAGCAGCCAGGGACTAGCGGGGGGGCACGAGACCCAGTACTTC
.	TRBV7-8	TRBJ2-1	.	CASSLVHGEQKSYNEQFF	TGTGCCAGCAGCTTAGTACATGGGGAACAGAAGTCCTACAATGAGCAGTTCTTC
few	TRBV14	TRBJ1-2	TRBD1	CASSQGTGYGYTF	TGTGCCAGCAGCCAGGGGACAGGATATGGCTACACCTTC
few	TRBV12-3/TRBV12-4	TRBJ2-3	TRBD1	CASSWTGKGTDTQYF	TGTGCCAGCAGTTGGACAGGAAAAGGCACAGATACGCAGTATTTT
.	TRBV7-8	TRBJ2-1	TRBD2	CASSFMLAGANEQFF	TGTGCCAGCAGCTTTATGCTAGCGGGGGCCAATGAGCAGTTCTTC
few	TRBV4-3	TRBJ1-5	.	CASSQGTGDQQPQHF	TGCGCCAGCAGCCAAGGAACAGGAGATCAGCAGCCCCAGCATTTT
few	TRBV29-1	TRBJ2-1	.	CSVPRDRLSYNEQFF	TGCAGCGTCCCTAGGGACCGACTATCGTACAATGAGCAGTTCTTC
.	TRBV2	TRBJ2-1	TRBD1	CASSPMPGQGAGYNEQFF	TGTGCCAGCAGCCCTATGCCGGGACAGGGGGCGGGATACAATGAGCAGTTCTTC
few	TRBV9	TRBJ2-5	TRBD1	CASSPRDSRETQYF	TGTGCCAGCAGCCCTCGGGACAGCAGAGAGACCCAGTACTTC
many	TRBV5-1	TRBJ2-5	TRBD1	CASSLGQAEETQYF	TGCGCCAGCAGCCTGGGACAGGCCGAAGAGACCCAGTACTTC
.	TRBV12-3/TRBV12-4	TRBJ1-5	.	CASSSEAAVYSNQPQHF	TGTGCCAGCAGTTCAGAGGCGGCAGTCTATAGCAATCAGCCCCAGCATTTT
.	TRBV5-1	TRBJ1-5	TRBD1	CASSPGQGGGNQPQHF	TGCGCCAGCAGCCCCGGACAGGGAGGAGGGAATCAGCCCCAGCATTTT
many	TRBV12-3/TRBV12-4	TRBJ2-7	TRBD1	CASRNRGAGEQYF	TGTGCCAGCAGAAACAGGGGGGCGGGCGAGCAGTACTTC
few	TRBV5-1	TRBJ2-5	TRBD1	CASRPQGAKETQYF	TGCGCCAGCAGACCACAGGGGGCGAAAGAGACCCAGTACTTC
few	TRBV11-2	TRBJ2-5	.	CASSPAGTQYF	TGTGCCAGCAGCCCCGCCGGGACCCAGTACTTC
.	TRBV5-6	TRBJ2-1	.	CASSLTALAEQFF	TGTGCCAGCAGCTTGACGGCTCTCGCGGAGCAGTTCTTC
few	TRBV27	TRBJ2-1	.	CASRASPTSSYNEQFF	TGTGCCAGCAGGGCGAGCCCCACGAGCTCCTACAATGAGCAGTTCTTC
many	TRBV5-1	TRBJ2-1	TRBD2	CASRDASGGEQFF	TGCGCCAGCAGAGACGCTAGCGGAGGTGAGCAGTTCTTC
.	TRBV29-1	TRBJ2-2	.	CSVFFTGELFF	TGCAGCGTGTTCTTCACCGGGGAGCTGTTTTTT
.	TRBV5-1	TRBJ2-1	.	CASSLGCNEQFF	TGCGCCAGCAGCTTGGGTTGCAATGAGCAGTTCTTC
many	TRBV20-1	TRBJ2-3	.	CSASQTGMQYF	TGCAGTGCTAGTCAAACAGGGATGCAGTATTTT
.	TRBV6-2/TRBV6-3	TRBJ1-2	TRBD1	CASLTGGNGYTF	TGTGCCAGTCTGACAGGGGGGAATGGCTACACCTTC
many	TRBV7-9	TRBJ2-6	TRBD1	CASRGQGASGANVLTF	TGTGCCAGCAGGGGACAGGGGGCGTCTGGGGCCAACGTCCTGACTTTC
.	TRBV20-1	TRBJ1-2	.	CSARDIGVGIYGYTF	TGCAGTGCTAGGGATATAGGGGTAGGAATCTATGGCTACACCTTC
many	TRBV12-3/TRBV12-4	TRBJ1-1	.	CASTTEGGWTEAFF	TGTGCCAGCACCACCGAGGGGGGGTGGACTGAAGCTTTCTTT
many	TRBV30	TRBJ1-1	.	CAWSYIRDVGF	TGTGCCTGGAGTTACATCCGGGACGTGGGCTTT
.	TRBV7-6	TRBJ1-1	TRBD1	CASSRGTGGQGNTEAFF	TGTGCCAGCAGCCGCGGGACAGGGGGCCAGGGGAACACTGAAGCTTTCTTT